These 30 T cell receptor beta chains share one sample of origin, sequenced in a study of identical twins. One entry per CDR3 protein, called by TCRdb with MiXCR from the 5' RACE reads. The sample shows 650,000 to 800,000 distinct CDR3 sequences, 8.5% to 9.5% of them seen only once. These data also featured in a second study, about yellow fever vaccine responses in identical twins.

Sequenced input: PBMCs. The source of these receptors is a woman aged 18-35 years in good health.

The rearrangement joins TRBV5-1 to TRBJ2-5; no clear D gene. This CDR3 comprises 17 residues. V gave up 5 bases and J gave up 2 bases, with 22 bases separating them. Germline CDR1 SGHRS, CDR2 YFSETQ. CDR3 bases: TGCGCCAGCAGAGACCCAGCCCCTGGTTCACAGCAAGAGACCCAGTACTTC. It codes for CASRDPAPGSQQETQYF.

The CDR3 DNA sequence: TGTGCCAGCAGCCAAGGAGGGGGGGCCTATGGCTACACCTTC. It is translated as CASSQGGGAYGYTF. J is TRBJ1-2 and V is TRBV3-1, with D maybe TRBD1 (6 bases). CDR1 is LGHDT and CDR2 is YNNKEL in the germline V gene (reference sequence). V was cut by 1 base and J by 4 bases, with 10 bases left in between. CDR3 length: 14 residues. The entire variable domain, with the rest obtained from reference TRBV3-1 and TRBJ1-2, is as follows: DTAVSQTPKYLVTQMGNDKSIKCEQNLGHDTMYWYKQDSKKFLKIMFSYNNKELIINETVPNRFSPKSPDKAHLNLHINSLELGDSAVYFCASSQGGGAYGYTFGSGTRLTVV.

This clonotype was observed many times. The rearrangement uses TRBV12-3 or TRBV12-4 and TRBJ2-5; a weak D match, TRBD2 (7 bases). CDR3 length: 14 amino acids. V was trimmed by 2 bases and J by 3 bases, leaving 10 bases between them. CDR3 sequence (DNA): TGTGCCAGCAGTTTATGGGGGGGCGAAGAGACCCAGTACTTC. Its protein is CASSLWGGEETQYF.

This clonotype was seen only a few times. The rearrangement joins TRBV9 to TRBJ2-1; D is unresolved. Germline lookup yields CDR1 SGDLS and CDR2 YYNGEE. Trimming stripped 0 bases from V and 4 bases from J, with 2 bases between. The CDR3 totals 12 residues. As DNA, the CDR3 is TGTGCCAGCAGCGTAGCTTACAATGAGCAGTTCTTC. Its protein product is CASSVAYNEQFF.

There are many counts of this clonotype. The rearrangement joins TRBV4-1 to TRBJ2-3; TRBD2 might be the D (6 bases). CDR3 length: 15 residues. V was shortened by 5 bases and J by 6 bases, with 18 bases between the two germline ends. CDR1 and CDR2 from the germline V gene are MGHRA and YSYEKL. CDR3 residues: CASSSQGLSRDTQYF. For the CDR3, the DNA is TGCGCCAGCAGCTCTCAGGGACTCTCTCGCGATACGCAGTATTTT.

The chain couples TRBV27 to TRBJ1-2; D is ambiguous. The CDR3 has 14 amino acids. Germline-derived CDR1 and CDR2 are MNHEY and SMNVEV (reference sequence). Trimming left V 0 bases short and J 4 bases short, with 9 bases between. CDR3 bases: TGTGCCAGCAGTTTATCGAGGCAAAGCTATGGCTACACCTTC. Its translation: CASSLSRQSYGYTF.

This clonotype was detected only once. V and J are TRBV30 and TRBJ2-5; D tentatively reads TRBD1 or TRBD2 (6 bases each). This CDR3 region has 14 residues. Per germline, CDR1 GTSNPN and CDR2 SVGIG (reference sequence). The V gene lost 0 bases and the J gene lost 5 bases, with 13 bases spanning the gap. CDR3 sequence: CAWSVSGGGETQYF. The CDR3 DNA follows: TGTGCCTGGAGTGTATCCGGGGGCGGGGAGACCCAGTACTTC.

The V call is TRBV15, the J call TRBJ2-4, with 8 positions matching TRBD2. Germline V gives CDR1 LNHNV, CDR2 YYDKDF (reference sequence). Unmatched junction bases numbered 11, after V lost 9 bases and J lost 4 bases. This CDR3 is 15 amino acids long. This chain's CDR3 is CATTDIAGNKNIQYF. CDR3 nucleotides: TGTGCCACTACTGACATAGCGGGGAATAAAAACATTCAGTACTTC.

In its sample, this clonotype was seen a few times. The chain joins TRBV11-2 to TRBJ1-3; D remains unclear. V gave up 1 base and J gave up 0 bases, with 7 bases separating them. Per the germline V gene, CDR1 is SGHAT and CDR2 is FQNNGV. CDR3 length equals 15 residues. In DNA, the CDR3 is TGTGCCAGCAGCTTAGTATGGCACTCTGGAAACACCATATATTTT. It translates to CASSLVWHSGNTIYF.

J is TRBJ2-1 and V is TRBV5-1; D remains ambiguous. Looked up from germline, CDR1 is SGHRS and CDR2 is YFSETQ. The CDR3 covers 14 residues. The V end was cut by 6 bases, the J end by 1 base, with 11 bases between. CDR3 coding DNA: TGCGCCAGCACCCCGGGTAGGTCCTACAATGAGCAGTTCTTC. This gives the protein CASTPGRSYNEQFF. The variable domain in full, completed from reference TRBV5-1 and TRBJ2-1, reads KAGVTQTPRYLIKTRGQQVTLSCSPISGHRSVSWYQQTPGQGLQFLFEYFSETQRNKGNFPGRFSGRQFSNSRSEMNVSTLELGDSALYLCASTPGRSYNEQFFGPGTRLTVL.

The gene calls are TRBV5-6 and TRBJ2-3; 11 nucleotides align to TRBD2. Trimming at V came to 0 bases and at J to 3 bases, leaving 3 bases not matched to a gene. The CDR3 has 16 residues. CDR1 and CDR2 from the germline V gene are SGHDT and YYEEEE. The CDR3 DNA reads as TGTGCCAGCAGCTTGGCTAGCGGGAGGCGGACAGATACGCAGTATTTT. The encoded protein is CASSLASGRRTDTQYF. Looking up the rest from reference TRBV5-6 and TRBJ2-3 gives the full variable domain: DAGVTQSPTHLIKTRGQQVTLRCSPKSGHDTVSWYQQALGQGPQFIFQYYEEEERQRGNFPDRFSGHQFPNYSSELNVNALLLGDSALYLCASSLASGRRTDTQYFGPGTRLTVL.

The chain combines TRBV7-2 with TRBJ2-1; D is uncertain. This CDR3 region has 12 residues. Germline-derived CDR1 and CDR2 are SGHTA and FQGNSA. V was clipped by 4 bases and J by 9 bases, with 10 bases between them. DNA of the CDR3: TGTGCCAGCAGCTCCAGCTGGAGTGAGCAGTTCTTC. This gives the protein CASSSSWSEQFF.

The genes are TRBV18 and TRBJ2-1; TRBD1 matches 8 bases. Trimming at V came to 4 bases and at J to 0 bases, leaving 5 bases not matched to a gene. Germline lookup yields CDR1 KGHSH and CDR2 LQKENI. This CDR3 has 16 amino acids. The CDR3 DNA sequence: TGTGCCAGCTCACGCACCACAGGGGGCTCCTACAATGAGCAGTTCTTC. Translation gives CASSRTTGGSYNEQFF. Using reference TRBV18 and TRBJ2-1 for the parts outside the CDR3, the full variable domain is NAGVMQNPRHLVRRRGQEARLRCSPMKGHSHVYWYRQLPEEGLKFMVYLQKENIIDESGMPKERFSAEFPKEGPSILRIQQVVRGDSAAYFCASSRTTGGSYNEQFFGPGTRLTVL.

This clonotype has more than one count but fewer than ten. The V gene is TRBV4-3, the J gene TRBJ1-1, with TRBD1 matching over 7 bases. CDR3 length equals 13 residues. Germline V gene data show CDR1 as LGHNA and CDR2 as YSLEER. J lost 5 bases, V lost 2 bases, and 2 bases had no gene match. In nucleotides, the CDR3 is TGCGCCAGCAGCCAACTACAGGGGACTGAAGCTTTCTTT. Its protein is CASSQLQGTEAFF.

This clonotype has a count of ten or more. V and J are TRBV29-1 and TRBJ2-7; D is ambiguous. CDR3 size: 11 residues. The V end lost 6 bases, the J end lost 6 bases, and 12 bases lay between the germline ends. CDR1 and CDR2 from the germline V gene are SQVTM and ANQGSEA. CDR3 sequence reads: CSVREVGEQYF. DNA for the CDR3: TGCAGCGTAAGAGAGGTTGGCGAGCAGTACTTC.

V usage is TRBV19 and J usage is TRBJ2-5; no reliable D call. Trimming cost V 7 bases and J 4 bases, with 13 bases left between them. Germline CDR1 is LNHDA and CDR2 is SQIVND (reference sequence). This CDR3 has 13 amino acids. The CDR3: CASKGTNGETQYF. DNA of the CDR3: TGTGCCAGTAAGGGAACTAATGGAGAGACCCAGTACTTC.

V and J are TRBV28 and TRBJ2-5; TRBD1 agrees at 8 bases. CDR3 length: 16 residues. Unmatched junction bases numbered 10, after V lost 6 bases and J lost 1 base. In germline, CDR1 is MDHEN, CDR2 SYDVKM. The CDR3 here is CASSEVGQGGQETQYF. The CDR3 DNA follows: TGTGCCAGCAGCGAAGTCGGACAGGGCGGCCAAGAGACCCAGTACTTC.

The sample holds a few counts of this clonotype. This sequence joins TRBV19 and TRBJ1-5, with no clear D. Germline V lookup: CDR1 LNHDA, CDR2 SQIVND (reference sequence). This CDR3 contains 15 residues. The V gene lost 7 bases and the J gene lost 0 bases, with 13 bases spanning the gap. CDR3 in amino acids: CASTPRMGSNQPQHF. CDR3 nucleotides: TGTGCCAGTACCCCCCGGATGGGTAGCAATCAGCCCCAGCATTTT.

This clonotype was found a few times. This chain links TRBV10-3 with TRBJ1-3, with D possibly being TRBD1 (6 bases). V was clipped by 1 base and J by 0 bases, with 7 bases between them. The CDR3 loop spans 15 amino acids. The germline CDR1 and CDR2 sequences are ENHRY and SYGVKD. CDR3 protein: CAISEWDTSGNTIYF. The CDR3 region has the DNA TGTGCCATCAGTGAGTGGGACACCTCTGGAAACACCATATATTTT.

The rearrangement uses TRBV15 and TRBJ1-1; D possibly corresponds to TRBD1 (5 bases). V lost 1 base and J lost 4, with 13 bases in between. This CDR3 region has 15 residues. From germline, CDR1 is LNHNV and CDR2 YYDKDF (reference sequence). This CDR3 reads CATSRGGGEGTEAFF. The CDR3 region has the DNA TGTGCCACCAGCAGAGGTGGAGGGGAGGGCACTGAAGCTTTCTTT.

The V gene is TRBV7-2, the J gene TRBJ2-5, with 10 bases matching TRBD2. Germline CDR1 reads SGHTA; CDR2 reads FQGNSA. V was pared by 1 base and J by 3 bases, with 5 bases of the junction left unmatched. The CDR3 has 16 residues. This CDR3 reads CASSLGPSGREETQYF. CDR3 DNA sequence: TGTGCCAGCAGCTTAGGTCCTAGCGGGAGAGAAGAGACCCAGTACTTC.

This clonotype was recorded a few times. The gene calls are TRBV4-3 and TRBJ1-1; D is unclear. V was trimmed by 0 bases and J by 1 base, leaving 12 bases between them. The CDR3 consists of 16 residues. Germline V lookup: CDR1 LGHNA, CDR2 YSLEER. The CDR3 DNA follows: TGCGCCAGCAGCCAAGATGTCTTCCGAGAGAACACTGAAGCTTTCTTT. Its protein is CASSQDVFRENTEAFF.

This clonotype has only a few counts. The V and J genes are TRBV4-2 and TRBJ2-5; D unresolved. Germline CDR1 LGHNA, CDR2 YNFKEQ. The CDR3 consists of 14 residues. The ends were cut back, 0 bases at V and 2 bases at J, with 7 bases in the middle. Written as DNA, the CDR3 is TGTGCCAGCAGCCAAGAAGCGATACAAGAGACCCAGTACTTC. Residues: CASSQEAIQETQYF.

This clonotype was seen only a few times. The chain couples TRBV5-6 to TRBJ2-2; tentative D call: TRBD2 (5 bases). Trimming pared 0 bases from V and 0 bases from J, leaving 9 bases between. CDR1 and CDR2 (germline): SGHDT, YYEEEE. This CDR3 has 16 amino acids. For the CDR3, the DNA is TGTGCCAGCAGCTTGGAGAGCGGATCGAACACCGGGGAGCTGTTTTTT. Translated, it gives CASSLESGSNTGELFF.

The CDR3 region is CASSLEIAGGQETQYF. CDR3 bases: TGTGCCAGCAGCTTAGAGATAGCGGGGGGCCAAGAGACCCAGTACTTC. V gene TRBV7-2 combines with J gene TRBJ2-5, with 10 bases fitting TRBD2. The CDR3 has 16 residues. Germline CDR1 and CDR2: SGHTA and FQGNSA. With 1 base clipped from V and 1 base from J, the junction kept 3 bases outside the gene matches.

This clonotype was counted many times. CDR3 in DNA: TGTGCCACCAGCAGAGCGACCTACGAGCAGTACTTC. Its protein product is CATSRATYEQYF. The chain employs TRBV15 and TRBJ2-7, with unresolved D. Per the germline V gene, CDR1 is LNHNV and CDR2 is YYDKDF (reference sequence). Trimming removed 1 base from V and 2 bases from J, with 3 bases in between. The CDR3 has 12 residues.

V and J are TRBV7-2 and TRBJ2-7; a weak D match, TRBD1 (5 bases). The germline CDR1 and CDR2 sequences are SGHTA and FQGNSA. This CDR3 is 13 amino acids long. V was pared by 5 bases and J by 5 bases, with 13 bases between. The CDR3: CASSRPAGHEQYF. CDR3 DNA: TGTGCCAGCAGCCGACCGGCAGGGCACGAGCAGTACTTC. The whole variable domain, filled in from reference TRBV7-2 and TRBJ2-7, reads GAGVSQSPSNKVTEKGKDVELRCDPISGHTALYWYRQSLGQGLEFLIYFQGNSAPDKSGLPSDRFSAERTGGSVSTLTIQRTQQEDSAVYLCASSRPAGHEQYFGPGTRLTVT.

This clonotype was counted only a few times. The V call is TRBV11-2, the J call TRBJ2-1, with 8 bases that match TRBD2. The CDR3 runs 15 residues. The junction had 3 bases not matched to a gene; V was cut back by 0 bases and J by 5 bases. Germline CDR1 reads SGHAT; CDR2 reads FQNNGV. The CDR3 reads CASSLELAAHNEQFF. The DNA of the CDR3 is TGTGCCAGCAGCTTAGAACTAGCGGCTCACAATGAGCAGTTCTTC.

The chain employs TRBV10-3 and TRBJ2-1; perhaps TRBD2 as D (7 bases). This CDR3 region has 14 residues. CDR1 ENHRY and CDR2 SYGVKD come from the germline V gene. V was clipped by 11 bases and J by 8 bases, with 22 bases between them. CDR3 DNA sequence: TGTGCCGTCTCCCTGAGGGGGAGGGCCGATGAGCAGTTCTTC. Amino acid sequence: CAVSLRGRADEQFF.

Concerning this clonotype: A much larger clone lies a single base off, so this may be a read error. CDR3 sequence (DNA): TGTGCCAGCAGCATTAGCGGGAGTGATACCGGGAAGCTGTTTTTT. Translated: CASSISGSDTGKLFF. The chain carries TRBV7-6 and TRBJ2-2, with 9 bases aligning to TRBD2. In germline, CDR1 is SGHVS, CDR2 FNYEAQ. The length of the CDR3 is 15 residues.